This TCR beta chain originates from a study of T cells in Graves' hyperthyroidism and ophthalmopathy (dated by TCRdb to the late 2010s). Background for the entire study: Peripheral blood samples were taken at the time of initial diagnosis, prior to any treatment. The roughly 90 discovery patients were divided at random into training and test sets in a 7:3 ratio. Whether ophthalmopathy could be predicted prospectively was tested in an independent validation cohort made up of roughly 19 hyperthyroidism patients plus 17 patients who later progressed to ophthalmopathy. After blood sampling, hyperthyroidism patients were treated with methimazole at a starting dose of 30 mg daily, and ophthalmopathy patients were treated with high-dose intravenous methylprednisolone. TCR Vbeta CDR3 sequencing of some 140 peripheral blood samples (about 45 ophthalmopathy, over 70 hyperthyroidism and some 17 progressor patients) is reported in the paper. In addition, the study compared T-cell repertoires in thyroid tissue and in blood from five or six Graves' hyperthyroidism patients. To identify TCR V-J signatures that set the groups apart, the researchers used a discovery cohort of about a hundred patients, made up of around 40 with Graves' ophthalmopathy and around 58 with stable Graves' hyperthyroidism.

TCR beta CDR3 regions were amplified from RNA transcripts. For the first round of RT-PCR on the TCR CDR3, the HTBI primer set was used together with the Qiagen OneStep RT-PCR kit. Libraries were constructed in a second round of multiplex PCR, after which size selection and purification were performed. Paired-end sequencing of the libraries was performed with 100 bp reads on an Illumina HiSeq2000. Turning to the authors' computational methods: SOAPnuke was used to process the raw data, with reads discarded if the reads contained adapters or uncalled bases, had a mean Phred below 15, or lacked an exact constant-primer or identifier match. High-quality paired reads were merged with COPE v1.2.5, and unique nucleotide sequences were defined as clonotypes. MiTCR v1.1 was used to align clonotypes to the IMGT TRBV, TRBD and TRBJ reference segments. The analysis included only V-J combinations with a frequency above 0.0001, which together covered 99.2% of the repertoires. A TCS score was defined as the ratio between F50 (clonal expansion) and ExV (chaos), using BLOSUM62-based TCRdist between CDR3 peptides within each V-J. Welch's t-statistics and random forest reduced roughly 500 V-J features to 13, which were used in a naive Bayes classifier (R e1071). TCRdb redid the processing of the public reads, applying fastp at Q25 and MiXCR, and retained in-frame beta chains. Every entry covers one CDR3 protein and lists the most common genes and DNA from its rows. In this record, the V and J calls reflect TCRdb's handling and not the investigators' own analysis. This sample gives hundreds of thousands of distinct CDR3 sequences in total; about a sixth of them show up just once. Around 18% of the sample is held by the ten biggest clonotypes.

Only a few counts were recorded for this clonotype. The antigen this receptor binds is unknown. No base qualities exist here, and no much larger clone lies one base off it. General findings and caveats noted by the study authors: No statistical method was used to fix the sample size in advance, and group allocation was not hidden from the investigators. A model built on a 13 V-J signature distinguished ophthalmopathy from stable hyperthyroidism, reaching around 87% sensitivity and about 81% specificity in cross-validation and 80%/75% in testing. During validation, the model predicted progression to ophthalmopathy a median of roughly 7.1 months ahead of onset, with approximately 70% sensitivity and almost 75% specificity. Most expanded thyroid clonotypes (frequency above 0.001) were also detected in blood, a finding suggesting that blood repertoires may reflect thyroid immune responses.

A patient counted as having stable Graves' hyperthyroidism if no progression to ophthalmopathy occurred over 18 months of follow-up. The hyperthyroidism patients were between 18 and 65 years old and newly diagnosed, with a disease duration of less than 2 months. Any patient with an uncontrolled infection, another autoimmune disease, pregnancy or lactation was excluded. Diagnoses were established on the basis of clinical symptoms, serum thyroxine and TRAb, thyroid ultrasound, and orbital computed tomography. Ficoll-Paque density gradient centrifugation was used to isolate PBMCs from around 9.1 ml of fresh peripheral blood. Trizol reagent was used to extract total RNA, and RNA quality was then checked on an Agilent 2100 Bioanalyzer. Taken from the germline V gene (reference sequence), the CDR1 and CDR2 loops are SEHNR and FQNEAQ. Trimming costs V 5 bases and J 10 bases, and their ends lie 8 bases apart. There are 11 amino acids in the CDR3, from cysteine to phenylalanine inclusive. Only CDR3 DNA remains: 33 bases, in frame from the first base.

The clonotype comes from a young woman with Graves' hyperthyroidism. The rearranged chain carries TRBV7-9 and TRBJ2-2; the D gene lacks a confident call. The material sequenced was blood. The DNA reads TGTGCCAGCAGCCCCCCAACGGAGCTGTTTTTT. Translation gives CASSPPTELFF.